One sample yielded the 25 T cell receptor beta chains listed below, sequenced in a study of graft-versus-host responses after intestinal transplantation. Generated by immunoSEQ multiplex PCR, the TCRdb table keeps only in-frame clones and is missing some. Here the sample spans some 110,000 clones, about 92% being singletons. Their antigens remain unidentified. The sequenced sample was unstimulated CD8+ T cells sorted from spleen or lymph node cells, obtained before transplant. The receptors were gathered from a human donor who was the organ donor for an intestinal transplant.

The chain uses TRBV7-2 and TRBJ2-6, with a weak D call TRBD2 (5 bases). The CDR3 runs to 16 residues. The V gene's germline CDR1 is SGHTA and CDR2 FQGNSA. The ends were cut back, 5 bases at V and 0 bases at J, with 11 bases in the middle. CDR3 amino acids: CASSRGPYSGANVLTF. DNA for the CDR3: TGTGCCAGCAGCCGAGGGCCTTACTCTGGGGCCAACGTCCTGACTTTC.

The chain couples TRBV11-2 to TRBJ2-7; TRBD1 aligns across 9 bases. The CDR3 is made up of 14 amino acids. Germline V gene lookup returns CDR1 SGHAT and CDR2 FQNNGV. Trimming at V came to 5 bases and at J to 6 bases, leaving 8 bases not matched to a gene. The CDR3 DNA reads TGTGCCAGCAGCCCGACAGGGGGGATCCCCGAGCAGTACTTC. Translating it yields CASSPTGGIPEQYF. The variable domain in full, with the rest retrieved from reference TRBV11-2 and TRBJ2-7, is EAGVAQSPRYKIIEKRQSVAFWCNPISGHATLYWYQQILGQGPKLLIQFQNNGVVDDSQLPKDRFSAERLKGVDSTLKIQPAKLEDSAVYLCASSPTGGIPEQYFGPGTRLTVT.

J is TRBJ1-2 and V is TRBV4-2; 7 bases map to TRBD1. Germline CDR1 is LGHNA and CDR2 is YNFKEQ. The CDR3 length is 16 residues. V shed 0 bases, J shed 3 bases, and the junction held 7 bases outside the gene matches. CDR3 residues: CASSQEQGFLDYGYTF. Here the CDR3 DNA reads TGTGCCAGCAGCCAAGAACAGGGGTTTCTTGACTATGGCTACACCTTC.

The V gene is TRBV19, the J gene TRBJ2-5; 12 positions agree with TRBD2. V lost 4 bases and J lost 5; bases outside the gene matches: 5. The CDR3 runs 15 residues. From germline, CDR1 is LNHDA and CDR2 SQIVND (reference sequence). CDR3 residues: CASSTSGRAPETQYF. The DNA of the CDR3 is TGTGCCAGTAGTACTAGCGGGAGGGCCCCTGAGACCCAGTACTTC.

V usage is TRBV2 and J usage is TRBJ2-5, with D uncertain. CDR1 and CDR2 (germline): SNHLY, FYNNEI. Trimming took 10 bases from V and 1 from J, leaving 13 bases between them. The CDR3 runs to 13 residues. DNA for the CDR3: TGTGCCACCCACCCCCCAACCCAAGAGACCCAGTACTTC. Protein sequence: CATHPPTQETQYF.

This chain joins TRBV4-1 and TRBJ1-2; 7 nucleotides align to TRBD1. Germline V lookup: CDR1 MGHRA, CDR2 YSYEKL. The V and J ends lost 2 bases and 3 bases, in that order; junction bases with no gene match: 6. CDR3 length equals 15 residues. The CDR3 reads CASSQPGQDHYGYTF. The CDR3 DNA reads TGCGCCAGCAGCCAACCCGGACAGGATCACTATGGCTACACCTTC.

DNA for the CDR3: TGTGCCAGCAGCGTAGATGGGGGGCGTACCTACGAGCAGTACTTC. It translates to CASSVDGGRTYEQYF. The chain carries TRBV9 and TRBJ2-7; TRBD1 or TRBD2 may be the D gene (6 bases each). Between the trimmed V and J ends, which lost 0 bases and 2 bases, there was a span of 12 bases. There are 15 residues in the CDR3. Germline loops: CDR1 SGDLS, CDR2 YYNGEE.

The chain employs TRBV6-1 and TRBJ2-7; 11 nucleotides line up with TRBD1. This CDR3 has 15 amino acids. Germline V gene sequence: CDR1 MNHNS, CDR2 SASEGT. Trimming took 4 bases from V and 5 from J; bases not matched to a gene: 7. The chain's CDR3 is CASSGGTGGTHEQYF. CDR3 DNA sequence: TGTGCCAGCAGTGGAGGGACAGGGGGTACCCACGAGCAGTACTTC.

V gene TRBV19 combines with J gene TRBJ2-5; possibly TRBD1 for D (6 bases). The V end was cut by 5 bases, the J end by 2 bases, with 24 bases between. CDR3 length: 18 residues. Germline assignment: CDR1 LNHDA and CDR2 SQIVND (reference sequence). CDR3 in DNA: TGTGCCAGTAGTCCAGCCCCCCCACAGGGATTAAGTCAAGAGACCCAGTACTTC. Translation: CASSPAPPQGLSQETQYF. The variable domain in full, completed from reference TRBV19 and TRBJ2-5, reads DGGITQSPKYLFRKEGQNVTLSCEQNLNHDAMYWYRQDPGQGLRLIYYSQIVNDFQKGDIAEGYSVSREKKESFPLTVTSAQKNPTAFYLCASSPAPPQGLSQETQYFGPGTRLLVL.

This chain uses TRBV18 with TRBJ2-2; D is perhaps TRBD1 (5 bases). V lost 0 bases and J lost 5, with 10 bases in between. CDR1 and CDR2 (germline): KGHSH, LQKENI. This CDR3 has 15 amino acids. CDR3 DNA sequence: TGTGCCAGCTCACCACCGGCAGGGATAACCGGGGAGCTGTTTTTT. It translates to CASSPPAGITGELFF.

The chain couples TRBV28 to TRBJ2-7; 9 nucleotides line up with TRBD1. CDR3 length equals 15 residues. With 3 bases clipped from V and 6 bases from J, the junction kept 9 bases outside the gene matches. Germline loops: CDR1 MDHEN, CDR2 SYDVKM. The DNA for the CDR3 is TGTGCCAGCAGTTTCTACGGACAGGGGTTAGGCGAGCAGTACTTC. Its translation: CASSFYGQGLGEQYF.

The chain joins TRBV4-1 to TRBJ2-7, with a weak D call TRBD1 (6 bases). The CDR3 totals 15 residues. Trimming shortened V by 3 bases and J by 1 base, and 13 bases separated the two germline ends. Germline V gene lookup returns CDR1 MGHRA and CDR2 YSYEKL. The CDR3, as DNA: TGCGCCAGCAGCCACCGGGACACCGGGTCCTACGAGCAGTACTTC. It yields the protein CASSHRDTGSYEQYF.

This clone was recorded once. This chain connects TRBV10-2 to TRBJ1-3; D is ambiguous. In germline, CDR1 is WSHSY, CDR2 SAAADI. The CDR3 runs 16 residues. Trimming took 3 bases from V and 0 from J, leaving 12 bases between them. CDR3 sequence (DNA): TGCGCCAGCAGTGATCACAGCCCGAGCTCTGGAAACACCATATATTTT. Translating gives CASSDHSPSSGNTIYF.

The chain recombines TRBV4-1 with TRBJ1-4; TRBD1 agrees at 7 bases. The CDR3 totals 14 residues. Trimming cost V 6 bases and J 4 bases; bases outside gene matches: 5. The germline gives CDR1 MGHRA, CDR2 YSYEKL. In DNA form, the CDR3 reads TGCGCCAGCAGTCAGGGGGGCTTTAATGAAAAACTGTTTTTT. Protein sequence: CASSQGGFNEKLFF.

The V and J genes are TRBV6-1 and TRBJ2-3; the match to TRBD1 covers 7 bases. This CDR3 comprises 16 residues. Germline values: CDR1 MNHNS, CDR2 SASEGT. V shed 4 bases, J shed 2 bases, and the junction held 9 bases outside the gene matches. CDR3 amino acids: CASSGQDRRSTDTQYF. For the CDR3, the DNA is TGTGCCAGCAGTGGCCAGGACAGGCGCTCCACAGATACGCAGTATTTT.

This clone came up once. The chain couples TRBV12-5 to TRBJ2-3; D gene ambiguous. Trimming took 1 base from V and 0 from J, leaving 8 bases between them. CDR1 is LGHNT and CDR2 is FRNRAP in the germline V gene. The CDR3 is made up of 15 amino acids. The CDR3 coding sequence is TGTGCTAGTGGTTTGGGTTCGACTAGCACAGATACGCAGTATTTT. It codes for CASGLGSTSTDTQYF.

This rearrangement joins TRBV2 to TRBJ2-5; weak D call: TRBD2 (5 bases). The length of the CDR3 is 15 residues. Trimming stripped 7 bases from V and 2 bases from J, with 17 bases between. Germline V gives CDR1 SNHLY, CDR2 FYNNEI. The DNA for the CDR3 is TGTGCCAGCACCCCGGGGATGGGAAGGCAAGAGACCCAGTACTTC. This codes for CASTPGMGRQETQYF.

The chain has TRBV6-5 and TRBJ1-1, with D possibly matching TRBD1 (5 bases). V lost 4 bases to trimming and J lost 1 base, with 10 bases between them. Germline lookup yields CDR1 MNHEY and CDR2 SVGAGI. The CDR3 loop spans 14 amino acids. The CDR3 nucleotides read TGTGCCAGCAGTTGGCCGGGGCCGAACACTGAAGCTTTCTTT. Its translation is CASSWPGPNTEAFF.

The CDR3 is CASSPGTSGSSYEQYF. The CDR3 region has the DNA TGTGCCAGCAGTCCCGGGACTAGCGGGAGCTCCTACGAGCAGTACTTC. V is TRBV28 and J is TRBJ2-7, with TRBD2 identical over 14 bases. The CDR3 contains 16 residues. The ends lost 5 bases at V and 0 bases at J; junction bases unmatched: 3. Germline V gene sequence: CDR1 MDHEN, CDR2 SYDVKM.

The chain carries TRBV19 and TRBJ1-2; no reliable D call. The V end lost 6 bases, the J end lost 8 bases, and 13 bases lay between the germline ends. This CDR3 contains 12 residues. Germline values: CDR1 LNHDA, CDR2 SQIVND (reference sequence). The CDR3 is CASRMATRGYTF. The CDR3 nucleotides are TGTGCCAGTAGGATGGCAACGAGGGGCTACACCTTC.

The genes are TRBV4-1 and TRBJ2-3, with no clear D. Trimming pared 1 base from V and 2 bases from J, leaving 13 bases between. Germline CDR1 is MGHRA and CDR2 is YSYEKL. CDR3 length equals 16 residues. CDR3 in DNA: TGCGCCAGCAGCCAAGTTGGGGTCCCTTACACAGATACGCAGTATTTT. This codes for CASSQVGVPYTDTQYF.

The J gene is TRBJ2-7, the V gene TRBV28, with TRBD2 matching 8 bases. V was pared by 4 bases and J by 0 bases, with 14 bases of the junction left unmatched. Germline V CDR1 and CDR2: MDHEN, SYDVKM. This CDR3 is built from 18 residues. CDR3 sequence (DNA): TGTGCCAGCAGTTGTTGGCTAGCGGGCCCCCTCCTCTCCTACGAGCAGTACTTC. Amino acids: CASSCWLAGPLLSYEQYF.

This clone was picked up a small number of times. The chain is built from TRBV6-6 and TRBJ1-2; D ambiguous. This CDR3 spans 12 amino acids. Germline V gene lookup returns CDR1 MNHNY and CDR2 SVGAGI (reference sequence). V lost 7 bases and J 4 bases, leaving 10 bases between the germline ends. CDR3 in amino acids: CASTHYPYGYTF. DNA for the CDR3: TGTGCCAGCACCCACTACCCCTATGGCTACACCTTC.

This chain's CDR3 is CASSLTASSYEQYF. CDR3 coding DNA: TGTGCCAGCAGTTTGACGGCAAGCTCCTACGAGCAGTACTTC. This chain connects TRBV28 to TRBJ2-7, with no clear D. CDR3 length equals 14 residues. V gave up 3 bases and J gave up 0 bases, with 9 bases separating them. Germline CDR1 reads MDHEN; CDR2 reads SYDVKM.

This clone was recorded once. The chain is built from TRBV7-9 and TRBJ1-2; no clear D. The germline V and J ends were trimmed by 5 bases and 11 bases, with 12 bases remaining between them. The CDR3 sequence is 11 residues long. CDR1 and CDR2 from the germline V gene are SEHNR and FQNEAQ (reference sequence). CDR3 nucleotides: TGTGCCAGCAGCCGGCAGGCCACTTACACCTTC. Translated: CASSRQATYTF.